This T cell receptor (beta chain) was recovered during a study of blood T cell repertoires in COVID-19. Looking at the study overall: Italy, Spain and the United States were the sources of the convalescent and acute COVID-19 samples. Sample material is recorded as cDNA or gDNA derived from T cells, B-cell-depleted T cells, or PBMCs.

Original handling: By means of reference gene primer amplification, nucleated cell counts were estimated. Clones were sequenced by immunoSEQ multiplex PCR, and TCRdb holds only the in-frame ones, with some missing. The DNA was the basis for D and trimming; V, J and clone size are from that table. The sample lists about 59,000 clones, roughly 84% seen once, with 4.5% to 5.5% in the top ten. Source material: peripheral blood. This TCR was recovered from a man at least 80 years old in a cohort sampled during active COVID-19.

CDR3 loop: CASSLRGDPTDTQYF. The CDR3, as DNA: TGTGCCAGCAGCTTGCGGGGGGACCCTACAGATACGCAGTATTTT. This chain connects TRBV5-6 to TRBJ2-3; the match to TRBD2 covers 7 bases. Germline-derived CDR1 and CDR2 are SGHDT and YYEEEE. The CDR3 consists of 15 residues. V trimming: 1 base; J trimming: 3 bases; junction bases outside the gene matches: 5.